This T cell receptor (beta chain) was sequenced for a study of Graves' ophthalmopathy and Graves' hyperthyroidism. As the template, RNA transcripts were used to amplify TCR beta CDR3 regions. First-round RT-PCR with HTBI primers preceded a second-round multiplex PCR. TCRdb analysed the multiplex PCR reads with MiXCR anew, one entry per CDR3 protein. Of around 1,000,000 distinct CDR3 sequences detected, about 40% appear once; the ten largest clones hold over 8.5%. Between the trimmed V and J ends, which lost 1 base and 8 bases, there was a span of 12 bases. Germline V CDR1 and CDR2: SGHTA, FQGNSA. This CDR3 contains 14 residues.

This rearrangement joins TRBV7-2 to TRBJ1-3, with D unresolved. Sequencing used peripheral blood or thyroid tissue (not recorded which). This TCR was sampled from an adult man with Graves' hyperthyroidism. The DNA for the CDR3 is TGTGCCAGCAGCTTAGTAAGGGATGGCTACACCATATATTTT. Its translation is CASSLVRDGYTIYF.